This T cell receptor (beta chain) stems from a study of cytomegalovirus exposure and HLA in healthy donors. This clone has a handful of counts. Its antigen is undetermined. The PCR made use of 60 Vbeta and 13 Jbeta primers. Assay: immunoSEQ multiplex PCR; the TCRdb copy retains only in-frame clones and omits some. The sample lists 95,000 to 150,000 clones; 77% were seen once. General study results and limits: Some public TCRs appeared in many individuals, while most sequences were rare. One variant, a missense change in DCLRE1C, was linked in a later analysis to TCR beta V- and J-gene trimming.

Trimming at V came to 2 bases and at J to 6 bases, leaving 9 bases not matched to a gene. CDR1 and CDR2 (germline): SGHDN, FVKESK. CDR3 length equals 15 residues. Sequences were obtained from PBMCs. The V and J genes are TRBV14 and TRBJ2-7; 8 bases are shared with TRBD1. The sequence derives from a man aged 18 to 30 in good health and CMV-seropositive. This chain's CDR3 is CASSQFWQGATEQYF. The CDR3 DNA is TGTGCCAGCAGCCAATTTTGGCAGGGGGCGACCGAGCAGTACTTC.